Here is one TCR beta chain with its context. This sample is drawn from a study of blood T cell repertoires in COVID-19. The wider study: The samples span acute and convalescent COVID-19 from the United States, Italy and Spain.

The CDR3 consists of 18 residues. V was shortened by 1 base and J by 0 bases, with 17 bases between the two germline ends. Germline lookup yields CDR1 LGHNA and CDR2 YSLEER. The data were produced by immunoSEQ multiplex PCR, yet TCRdb's version contains in-frame clones alone and is incomplete. The repertoire consists of about 170,000 clones, with around four fifths occurring once and the leading ten covering roughly 4.5%. Everyone who took part was roughly 18 to 89 years old, and they came from roughly 25 US areas. Before being deemed recovered, Cohort 3 donors had two negative PCRs, clearance, or symptom resolution.

The sequenced material came from PBMCs or T cells enriched from blood (not recorded which). The receptor comes from a woman aged 50 to 60 who had recovered from COVID-19. This chain connects TRBV4-3 to TRBJ2-3; D might be TRBD2 (5 bases). CDR3 residues: CASSQGPFSRGSTDTQYF. The CDR3 region has the DNA TGCGCCAGCAGCCAAGGCCCATTTAGTAGAGGGAGCACAGATACGCAGTATTTT.